This T cell receptor beta chain was retrieved from a study of T cell responses to AZD1222 COVID-19 vaccine. TCRdb's copy holds only in-frame clones and misses some; the assay was immunoSEQ multiplex PCR. Altogether about 100,000 clones are present, around 87% being singletons, with the ten largest covering just over 4%. Germline V lookup: CDR1 ENHRY, CDR2 SYGVKD. The CDR3 sequence is 14 residues long. The V end was cut by 0 bases, the J end by 3 bases, with 8 bases between. Study-wide findings and caveats: Spike-specific TCRs gained breadth and depth after people received two AZD1222 doses. Repertoire sampling occurred only after the peak T cell response. Across spike, vaccine-associated CD4 TCRs were found, dominant at 160-218 and 743-854. Baseline serology detected seropositivity in only six AZD1222 recipients.

For this clone: The antigen is not known.

J is TRBJ2-5 and V is TRBV10-3, with D unresolved. The specimen comprised peripheral blood, sampled on day 0 of MenACWY control vaccination. The receptor comes from an adult in good health. The CDR3 here is CAISESVREETQYF. As DNA, the CDR3 is TGTGCCATCAGTGAGTCAGTCCGGGAAGAGACCCAGTACTTC.